A selection of T cell receptor beta chains follows, all from one sample in a study of memory CD4+ T cells and cytomegalovirus serostatus. Data came from immunoSEQ multiplex PCR; TCRdb stores just in-frame clones and leaves some out. The profile covers approximately 44,000 clones, with about 80% appearing a single time and approximately 1.9% taken by the ten largest. Sequencing used memory CD4+ T cells from blood. The origin of the receptors is an adult in good health and CMV-seronegative. Each CDR3 is given with its conserved first and last residue. Fields, in order: J gene, D gene, V gene, clone size, CDR3 DNA, CDR3 protein. A D gene is named only where the DNA matches it firmly. Only part of the rows carry a size: once, few, many, or a class if the clone is expanded.

J gene: TRBJ1-5; D gene: .; V gene: TRBV6-1; clone size: .; CDR3 DNA: TGTGCCAGCAGTCCAGCGACCCAGGGATACCAGCCCCAGCATTTT; CDR3 protein: CASSPATQGYQPQHF
J gene: TRBJ2-3; D gene: TRBD1; V gene: TRBV2; clone size: .; CDR3 DNA: TGTGCCAGCTACCGGACAGGGGTGTGGGATACGCAGTATTTT; CDR3 protein: CASYRTGVWDTQYF
J gene: TRBJ2-3; D gene: TRBD2; V gene: TRBV6-1; clone size: few; CDR3 DNA: TGTGCCAGCAGTTTCCTAGCGGGGGGCACAGATACGCAGTATTTT; CDR3 protein: CASSFLAGGTDTQYF
J gene: TRBJ1-2; D gene: .; V gene: TRBV7-2; clone size: .; CDR3 DNA: TGTGCCAGCAGCTTAGAACCTCACTATGGCTACACCTTC; CDR3 protein: CASSLEPHYGYTF
J gene: TRBJ1-5; D gene: .; V gene: TRBV6-5; clone size: .; CDR3 DNA: TGTGCCAGCACTCGAGGGTTCAATCAGCCCCAGCATTTT; CDR3 protein: CASTRGFNQPQHF
J gene: TRBJ2-1; D gene: .; V gene: TRBV30; clone size: .; CDR3 DNA: TGTGCCTGGACCCGAGCCTACAATGAGCAGTTCTTC; CDR3 protein: CAWTRAYNEQFF
J gene: TRBJ1-1; D gene: .; V gene: TRBV7-9; clone size: .; CDR3 DNA: TGTGCCAGCAGCTTATATCAGGGTACTGAAGCTTTCTTT; CDR3 protein: CASSLYQGTEAFF
J gene: TRBJ1-1; D gene: .; V gene: TRBV7-8; clone size: .; CDR3 DNA: TGTGCCAGCAGCAAAGGCTTTCCTGGTGGGGGGAACACTGAAGCTTTCTTT; CDR3 protein: CASSKGFPGGGNTEAFF
J gene: TRBJ1-6; D gene: TRBD1; V gene: TRBV5-6; clone size: few; CDR3 DNA: TGTGCCAGCAGCGGCCGGAGGGGGCCCGTCAATAATTCACCCCTCCACTTT; CDR3 protein: CASSGRRGPVNNSPLHF
J gene: TRBJ1-5; D gene: TRBD1; V gene: TRBV19; clone size: once; CDR3 DNA: TGTGCCAGTAGGGACAGGGGCAGGAGCAATCAGCCCCAGCATTTT; CDR3 protein: CASRDRGRSNQPQHF
J gene: TRBJ2-2; D gene: .; V gene: TRBV30; clone size: .; CDR3 DNA: TGTGCCTGGAGACCGGGGAACACCGGGGAGCTGTTTTTT; CDR3 protein: CAWRPGNTGELFF
J gene: TRBJ2-7; D gene: .; V gene: TRBV5-1; clone size: .; CDR3 DNA: TGCGCCAGCAGCTTACGGGGAGAGGACTACGAGCAGTACTTC; CDR3 protein: CASSLRGEDYEQYF
J gene: TRBJ2-5; D gene: .; V gene: TRBV11-2; clone size: .; CDR3 DNA: TGTGCCAGCAGCTTGGTAGGCGGGGTCGAGACCCAGTACTTC; CDR3 protein: CASSLVGGVETQYF
J gene: TRBJ1-3; D gene: TRBD1; V gene: TRBV7-9; clone size: .; CDR3 DNA: TGTGCCAGCAGAAAGGGGGCAGGGGCTGGAAACACCATATATTTT; CDR3 protein: CASRKGAGAGNTIYF
J gene: TRBJ1-2; D gene: .; V gene: TRBV6-1; clone size: .; CDR3 DNA: TGTGCCAGCAGTGAAATCGAGGGTAACTATGGCTACACCTTC; CDR3 protein: CASSEIEGNYGYTF
J gene: TRBJ1-2; D gene: .; V gene: TRBV2; clone size: once; CDR3 DNA: TGTGCCAGCAGTCTTACAGGGAACCATGGCTACACCTTC; CDR3 protein: CASSLTGNHGYTF
J gene: TRBJ1-5; D gene: TRBD1; V gene: TRBV5-6; clone size: .; CDR3 DNA: TGTGCCAGCAGCCCCGAGGGGACAGGGGGTCAGCCCCAGCATTTT; CDR3 protein: CASSPEGTGGQPQHF
J gene: TRBJ2-1; D gene: .; V gene: TRBV9; clone size: .; CDR3 DNA: TGTGCCAGCAGCCCCCCCTCCCGGGTCTTAAACAATGAGCAGTTCTTC; CDR3 protein: CASSPPSRVLNNEQFF
J gene: TRBJ2-5; D gene: TRBD1; V gene: TRBV2; clone size: .; CDR3 DNA: TGTGCCAGCAGTCCCCAGACAGGGAATAGGGAGACCCAGTACTTC; CDR3 protein: CASSPQTGNRETQYF
J gene: TRBJ1-6; D gene: .; V gene: TRBV9; clone size: .; CDR3 DNA: TGTGCCAGCAGTCACAGGGACTCACCCCTCCACTTT; CDR3 protein: CASSHRDSPLHF
J gene: TRBJ1-5; D gene: .; V gene: TRBV7-8; clone size: .; CDR3 DNA: TGTGCCAGCAGCTTAGCGGAGGCCTTGCCCAATCAGCCCCAGCATTTT; CDR3 protein: CASSLAEALPNQPQHF
J gene: TRBJ1-2; D gene: .; V gene: TRBV5-4; clone size: few; CDR3 DNA: TGTGCCAGCAGCATAGGACAGCGAGCTAACTATGGCTACACCTTC; CDR3 protein: CASSIGQRANYGYTF
J gene: TRBJ2-7; D gene: .; V gene: TRBV11-3; clone size: .; CDR3 DNA: TGTGCCAGCAGCCCTAGTTTCGTCTTTCAATACGAGCAGTACTTC; CDR3 protein: CASSPSFVFQYEQYF
J gene: TRBJ1-1; D gene: TRBD1; V gene: TRBV7-6; clone size: .; CDR3 DNA: TGTGCCAGCAGCCCTAGACAGGGAGGCTCGAACACTGAAGCTTTCTTT; CDR3 protein: CASSPRQGGSNTEAFF
J gene: TRBJ2-3; D gene: TRBD2; V gene: TRBV2; clone size: .; CDR3 DNA: TGTGCCAGCAGTGATTTGACTAGCGGGCGTGGGAGGCAGTATTTT; CDR3 protein: CASSDLTSGRGRQYF
J gene: TRBJ2-5; D gene: .; V gene: TRBV27; clone size: .; CDR3 DNA: TGTGCCAGCAGTTTACCCCGGGGAGAGACCCAGTACTTC; CDR3 protein: CASSLPRGETQYF
J gene: TRBJ1-5; D gene: .; V gene: TRBV5-1; clone size: .; CDR3 DNA: TGCGCCAGCAGCTTGCAGGTGAATCAGCCCCAGCATTTT; CDR3 protein: CASSLQVNQPQHF
J gene: TRBJ1-2; D gene: TRBD1; V gene: TRBV6-5; clone size: .; CDR3 DNA: TGTGCCACCAGGACAGGGGCGAGGCGCTACACCTTC; CDR3 protein: CATRTGARRYTF
J gene: TRBJ1-1; D gene: .; V gene: TRBV30; clone size: .; CDR3 DNA: TGTGCCTGGTGTCAACAACTGAACACTGAAGCTTTCTTT; CDR3 protein: CAWCQQLNTEAFF
J gene: TRBJ1-6; D gene: .; V gene: TRBV7-8; clone size: .; CDR3 DNA: TGTGCCAGCAGCTCGTCGGGCCGAAATTCACCCCTCCACTTT; CDR3 protein: CASSSSGRNSPLHF
J gene: TRBJ1-4; D gene: TRBD1; V gene: TRBV27; clone size: .; CDR3 DNA: TGTGCCAGCACTACCTTCTTGGCCTCCCCCCAGGGGGCGAAAAAACTGTTTTTT; CDR3 protein: CASTTFLASPQGAKKLFF
J gene: TRBJ2-7; D gene: TRBD1; V gene: TRBV7-8; clone size: .; CDR3 DNA: TGTGCCAGCAGCTTAGCACCCCAACAGGGGCCAAGCTCCTACGAGCAGTACTTC; CDR3 protein: CASSLAPQQGPSSYEQYF
J gene: TRBJ2-3; D gene: .; V gene: TRBV7-3; clone size: .; CDR3 DNA: TGTGCCAGCAGCTTAACAGGACACACAGATACGCAGTATTTT; CDR3 protein: CASSLTGHTDTQYF
J gene: TRBJ2-2; D gene: .; V gene: TRBV10-1; clone size: .; CDR3 DNA: TGCGCCAGCAGTGAGTCCCCAGTCACCGGGGAGCTGTTTTTT; CDR3 protein: CASSESPVTGELFF
J gene: TRBJ1-2; D gene: .; V gene: TRBV2; clone size: .; CDR3 DNA: TGTGCCAGCAGTTTGAGACAGGTTTCTCTCGGGGGCTACACCTTC; CDR3 protein: CASSLRQVSLGGYTF
J gene: TRBJ2-6; D gene: .; V gene: TRBV15; clone size: once; CDR3 DNA: TGTGCCACCAGCAGGGGTTCCGGGGCCAACGTCCTGACTTTC; CDR3 protein: CATSRGSGANVLTF
J gene: TRBJ2-4; D gene: TRBD1; V gene: TRBV28; clone size: .; CDR3 DNA: TGTGCCAGCAGTTTTGACAGGGCAGGCAAAAACATTCAGTACTTC; CDR3 protein: CASSFDRAGKNIQYF
J gene: TRBJ1-5; D gene: .; V gene: TRBV27; clone size: few; CDR3 DNA: TGTGCCAGCAGTTCTAGGACAACGAGCAATCAGCCCCAGCATTTT; CDR3 protein: CASSSRTTSNQPQHF
J gene: TRBJ1-5; D gene: .; V gene: TRBV28; clone size: .; CDR3 DNA: TGTGCCAGCAGCCCGCCGACAGGTTTTAGCAATCAGCCCCAGCATTTT; CDR3 protein: CASSPPTGFSNQPQHF
J gene: TRBJ2-3; D gene: .; V gene: TRBV7-6; clone size: .; CDR3 DNA: TGTGCCAGCAGTTCGCGACGGGGATCTAGCACAGATACGCAGTATTTT; CDR3 protein: CASSSRRGSSTDTQYF
J gene: TRBJ2-7; D gene: TRBD2; V gene: TRBV5-6; clone size: .; CDR3 DNA: TGTGCCAGCAGCTTGGGGACTAGAAACCGAATGTACGAGCAGTACTTC; CDR3 protein: CASSLGTRNRMYEQYF